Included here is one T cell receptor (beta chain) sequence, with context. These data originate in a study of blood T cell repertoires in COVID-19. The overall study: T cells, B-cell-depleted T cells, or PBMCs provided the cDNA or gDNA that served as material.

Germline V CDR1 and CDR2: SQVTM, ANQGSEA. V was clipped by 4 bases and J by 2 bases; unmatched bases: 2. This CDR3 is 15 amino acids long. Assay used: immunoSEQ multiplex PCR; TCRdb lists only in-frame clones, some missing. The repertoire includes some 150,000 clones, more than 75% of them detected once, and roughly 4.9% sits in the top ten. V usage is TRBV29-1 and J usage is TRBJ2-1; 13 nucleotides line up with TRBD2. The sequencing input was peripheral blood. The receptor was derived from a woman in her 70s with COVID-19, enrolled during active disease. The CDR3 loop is CSVAGLAGAYNEQFF. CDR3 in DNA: TGCAGCGTTGCTGGACTAGCGGGGGCCTACAATGAGCAGTTCTTC.